This T cell receptor beta chain was sequenced for a study of blood T cells in healthy people across ages. Notes on the study in general: Significant beta diversity loss was already apparent by age approximately 42, declining roughly linearly. Not knowing donor CMV status may have confounded expanded clonotype changes.

This clonotype has just a few counts. Its antigen is unknown. CDR3 size: 15 residues. Looked up from germline, CDR1 is SGHTA and CDR2 is FQGNSA. The V and J ends lost 2 bases and 0 bases respectively, with 9 bases between them. The authors ran a second PCR of about 7 to 11 cycles using a sample-barcoded 5' primer and a J-beta primer mix. TCRdb processed the 5' RACE reads anew with MiXCR; each CDR3 protein has one entry. The sample records some 670,000 distinct CDR3 sequences, around 50% being singletons. This TCR was sampled from a woman older than 75 in good health. Sequencing used blood. The V call is TRBV7-2, the J call TRBJ2-3; D ambiguous. The CDR3 sequence is CASSLTRASTDTQYF. In nucleotides, the CDR3 is TGTGCCAGCAGCTTAACTCGGGCTAGCACAGATACGCAGTATTTT.